This T cell receptor (beta chain) was found in a study of glioma-infiltrating T cells. Across the study: Dexamethasone exposure before glioma surgery was limited to six or fewer days. Findings of the study overall: CDR3 overlap between tissue and blood was very small. Shared blood CDR3 signature motifs marked patients with low tissue-blood divergence.

The length of the CDR3 is 13 residues. Trimming cost V 8 bases and J 2 bases, with 13 bases left between them. From germline, CDR1 is MNHNS and CDR2 SASEGT. The iRepertoire nested amplicon-rescue multiplex PCR amplified TCR alpha and beta CDR3s from RNA. TCRdb recomputed calls from the multiplex PCR reads with MiXCR, one row per CDR3 protein. The sample records 300,000 to 450,000 distinct CDR3 sequences, approximately 42% being singletons. This clonotype was seen repeatedly, ten times or more. Its antigen is currently unknown. This clonotype originated in a human donor with low-grade glioma or glioblastoma, undergoing nonglioma brain surgery, or in good health (not recorded which). The chain couples TRBV6-1 to TRBJ2-7; the D is unclear. Sequenced input: glioma tissue, nonneoplastic brain tissue, or PBMCs (not recorded which). In nucleotides, the CDR3 is TGTGCCAGCTGGGCGGAGCGTCCCTACGAGCAGTACTTC. Residues: CASWAERPYEQYF.